This T cell receptor (beta chain) emerged from a study of shared clonotypes between healthy human individuals. Sequenced by immunoSEQ multiplex PCR; TCRdb stores in-frame clones only, minus some. The data contain about 1 million clones, about three quarters of them seen just once; the ten biggest clones take up approximately 1.5%. General study points: The study found lower generation probabilities in non-shared clonotypes than in those shared by all four donors.

V dropped 4 bases and J dropped 7 bases, with 17 bases sitting between them. The germline V gene has CDR1 SGHTA and CDR2 FQGNSA. The CDR3 extends over 15 amino acids. In the case of this clone: Its antigen is unknown.

The rearrangement links TRBV7-2 to TRBJ2-1; perhaps TRBD1 as D (5 bases). The TCR originated in a man aged 18 to 29 in good health. The sequenced material came from memory CD4+ T cells sorted from blood. The subset here: CD45RA-negative fraction. The CDR3 region has the DNA TGTGCCAGCAGCTCCTCGCGGCAGGGTGGGAATGAGCAGTTCTTC. This encodes CASSSSRQGGNEQFF. The full variable domain, completed using reference TRBV7-2 and TRBJ2-1, is GAGVSQSPSNKVTEKGKDVELRCDPISGHTALYWYRQSLGQGLEFLIYFQGNSAPDKSGLPSDRFSAERTGGSVSTLTIQRTQQEDSAVYLCASSSSRQGGNEQFFGPGTRLTVL.